This TCR beta chain was captured by sequencing in a study of cytomegalovirus exposure and HLA in healthy donors. Overall study: The same platform was used for the 110 or so validation repertoires as for the approximately 630 first-cohort repertoires, as reported in a later analysis.

TCRdb's copy holds only in-frame clones and misses some; the assay was immunoSEQ multiplex PCR. This table has tens of thousands of clones, 80% to 95% appearing once. The validation cohort, a group of around 130 subjects, included the donors and was separate from the approximately 650-subject first cohort. Study findings and constraints: Among TCR beta chains, those listed as cytomegalovirus-associated numbered about 150. Most TCRs appeared rarely, but some public TCRs recurred in many donors.

With regard to this clone: The target antigen is unknown.

V was trimmed by 0 bases and J by 5 bases, leaving 7 bases between them. This CDR3 spans 13 amino acids. The germline CDR1 and CDR2 sequences are MNHEY and SVGAGI. Material: PBMCs. The V gene is TRBV6-5, the J gene TRBJ1-1; tentative D call: TRBD1 (5 bases). This TCR came from a young man in good health and CMV-seronegative. CDR3 in DNA: TGTGCCAGCAGTTACTCCCGGGGGACTGAAGCTTTCTTT. This encodes CASSYSRGTEAFF.